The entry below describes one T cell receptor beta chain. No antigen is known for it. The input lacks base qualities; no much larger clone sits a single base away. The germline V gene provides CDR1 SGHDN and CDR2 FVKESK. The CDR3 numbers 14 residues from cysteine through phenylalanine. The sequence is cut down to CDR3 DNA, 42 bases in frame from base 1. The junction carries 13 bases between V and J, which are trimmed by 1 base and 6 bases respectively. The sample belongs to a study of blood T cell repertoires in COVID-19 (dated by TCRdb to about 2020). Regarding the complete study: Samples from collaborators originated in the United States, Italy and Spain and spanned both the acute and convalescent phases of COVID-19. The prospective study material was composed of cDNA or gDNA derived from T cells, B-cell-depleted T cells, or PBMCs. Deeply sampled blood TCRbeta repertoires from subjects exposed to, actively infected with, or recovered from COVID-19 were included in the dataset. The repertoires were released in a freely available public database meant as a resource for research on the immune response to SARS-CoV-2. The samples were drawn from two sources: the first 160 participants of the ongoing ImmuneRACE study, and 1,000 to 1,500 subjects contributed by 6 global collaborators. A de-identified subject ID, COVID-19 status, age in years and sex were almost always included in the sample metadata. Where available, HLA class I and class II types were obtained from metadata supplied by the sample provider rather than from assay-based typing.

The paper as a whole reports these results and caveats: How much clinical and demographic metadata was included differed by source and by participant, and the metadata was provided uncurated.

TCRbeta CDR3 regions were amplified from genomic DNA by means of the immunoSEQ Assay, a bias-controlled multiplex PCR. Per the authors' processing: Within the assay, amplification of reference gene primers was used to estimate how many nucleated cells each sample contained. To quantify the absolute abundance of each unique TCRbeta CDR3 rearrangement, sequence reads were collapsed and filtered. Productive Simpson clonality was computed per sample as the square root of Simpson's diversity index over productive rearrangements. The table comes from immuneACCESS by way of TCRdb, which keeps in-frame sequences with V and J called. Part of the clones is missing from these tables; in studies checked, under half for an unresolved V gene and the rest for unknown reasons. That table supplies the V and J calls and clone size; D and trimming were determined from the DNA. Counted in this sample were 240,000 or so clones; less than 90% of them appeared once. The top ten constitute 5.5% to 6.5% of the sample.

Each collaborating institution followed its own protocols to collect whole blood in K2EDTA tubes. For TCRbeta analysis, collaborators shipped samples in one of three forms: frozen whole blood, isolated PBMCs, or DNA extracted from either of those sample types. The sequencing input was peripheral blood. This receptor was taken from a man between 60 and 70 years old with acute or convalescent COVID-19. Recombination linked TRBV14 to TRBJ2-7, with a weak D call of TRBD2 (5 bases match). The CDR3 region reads CASSQVSGIGEQYF. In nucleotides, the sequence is TGTGCCAGCAGCCAAGTTTCCGGGATCGGCGAGCAGTACTTC.